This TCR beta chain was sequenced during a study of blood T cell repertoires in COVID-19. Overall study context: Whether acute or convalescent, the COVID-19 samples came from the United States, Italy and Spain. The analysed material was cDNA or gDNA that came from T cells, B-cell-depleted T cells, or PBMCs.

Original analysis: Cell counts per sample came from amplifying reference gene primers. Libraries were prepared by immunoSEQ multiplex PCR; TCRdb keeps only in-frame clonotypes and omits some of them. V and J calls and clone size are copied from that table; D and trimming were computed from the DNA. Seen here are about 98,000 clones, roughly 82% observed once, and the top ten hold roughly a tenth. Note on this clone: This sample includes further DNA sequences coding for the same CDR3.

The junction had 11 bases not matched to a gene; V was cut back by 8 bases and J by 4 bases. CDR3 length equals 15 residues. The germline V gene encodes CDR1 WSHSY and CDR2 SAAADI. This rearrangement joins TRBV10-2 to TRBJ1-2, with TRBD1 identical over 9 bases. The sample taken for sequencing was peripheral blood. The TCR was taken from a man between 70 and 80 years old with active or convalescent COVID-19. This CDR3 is CASAKTGGSLYGYTF. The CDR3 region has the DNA TGCGCCAGCGCGAAAACAGGGGGCTCCCTCTATGGCTACACCTTC.